This TCR beta chain was obtained from a study of tumour-infiltrating T cells in Burkitt lymphoma. Study background: Patients covered every epidemiological subtype of Burkitt lymphoma. Study-level findings and limits: Many Burkitt lymphoma patients shared several public clonotypes.

Assay: immunoSEQ multiplex PCR; the TCRdb copy retains only in-frame clones and omits some. The table has around 50,000 clones, around 31% seen once. There are 16 residues in the CDR3. Germline CDR1 and CDR2: SNHLY and FYNNEI. With 6 bases removed from V and 7 bases from J, the gap between germline ends came to 22 bases. A note on this clone: Its antigen remains unknown.

The sequenced material came from tumor tissue. The clonotype comes from a human donor with Burkitt lymphoma. V is TRBV2 and J is TRBJ2-1; D may be TRBD2 (5 bases). This CDR3 is CASSGHWASPGNEQFF. For the CDR3, the DNA is TGTGCCAGCAGCGGGCATTGGGCTAGCCCCGGGAATGAGCAGTTCTTC.